A single sample gave rise to the 16 T cell receptor beta chains below, sequenced in a study of T cells in Graves' hyperthyroidism and ophthalmopathy (dated by TCRdb to about 2019). Library method: multiplex PCR. Sequencer: Illumina HiSeq 2000. TCR beta CDR3 regions were amplified from RNA transcripts. The TCR CDR3 was subjected to a first round of RT-PCR using the HTBI primer set and the Qiagen OneStep RT-PCR kit. Using fastp trimming at Q25 and MiXCR clonotype assembly, TCRdb reanalyzed the public sequencing data and kept in-frame beta chains. Every distinct CDR3 protein forms one entry, paired with its most common genes and DNA. Within this sample are a few hundred thousand distinct CDR3 sequences, with 15% to 19% of them counted one time only. 7.3% of the sample is held by the ten biggest clonotypes. Sample: blood. All receptors derive from a woman under 40 with Graves' hyperthyroidism.

With respect to this clonotype: This sequence may be a read error, since a much larger clone differs from it by one base. The chain is built from TRBV7-6 and TRBJ2-2; TRBD2 aligns across 8 bases. The CDR3 has 15 amino acids. The germline CDR1 and CDR2 sequences are SGHVS and FNYEAQ. CDR3 sequence reads: CASSVAGTNTGALFF. CDR3 coding DNA: TGTGCCAGCAGCGTAGCGGGAACGAACACCGGGGCGCTGTTTTTT. The variable domain in full, with the rest retrieved from reference TRBV7-6 and TRBJ2-2, is GAGVSQSPRYKVTKRGQDVALRCDPISGHVSLYWYRQALGQGPEFLTYFNYEAQQDKSGLPNDRFSAERPEGSISTLTIQRTEQRDSAMYRCASSVAGTNTGALFFGEGSRLTVL.

The rearrangement links TRBV13 to TRBJ2-7; D gene ambiguous. This CDR3 comprises 16 residues. Looked up from germline, CDR1 is PRHDT and CDR2 is FYEKMQ (reference sequence). V lost 6 bases and J lost 0, with 18 bases in between. In nucleotides, the CDR3 is TGTGCCAGCAGTATGGGATGGAGCCGTTCCTCCTACGAGCAGTACTTC. Protein product: CASSMGWSRSSYEQYF.

This chain connects TRBV27 to TRBJ2-1; D may be TRBD1 or TRBD2 (5 bases each). Looked up from germline, CDR1 is MNHEY and CDR2 is SMNVEV (reference sequence). Trimming removed 6 bases from V and 0 bases from J, with 12 bases in between. The CDR3 has 15 residues. CDR3 DNA sequence: TGTGCCAGCAGGCCCTGGGGGAGCTCCTACAATGAGCAGTTCTTC. This gives the protein CASRPWGSSYNEQFF.

This clonotype was counted at least ten times. V and J are TRBV11-2 and TRBJ2-7; tentatively, D is TRBD1 (5 bases). Trimming left V 3 bases short and J 5 bases short, with 11 bases between. CDR1 is SGHAT, CDR2 FQNNGV, per germline. The CDR3 is 13 amino acids. The CDR3 coding sequence is TGTGCCAGCAGCTTTACAGGTTCCCACGAGCAGTACTTC. Protein sequence: CASSFTGSHEQYF.

There are a few counts of this clonotype. The chain joins TRBV12-3 or TRBV12-4 to TRBJ2-2, with 9 bases identical to TRBD1. J was trimmed by 4 bases and V by 6 bases; bases with no gene match: 9. The CDR3 is 16 residues long. CDR3 in amino acids: CASSATGGLGTGELFF. In DNA, the CDR3 is TGTGCCAGCAGCGCGACAGGGGGGCTGGGCACCGGGGAGCTGTTTTTT.

This clonotype occurred a few times. The chain joins TRBV29-1 to TRBJ1-4; D not certain. There are 12 residues in the CDR3. Trimming pared 3 bases from V and 6 bases from J, leaving 8 bases between. Looked up from germline, CDR1 is SQVTM and CDR2 is ANQGSEA. The CDR3 sequence: CSVDMEDEKLFF. For the CDR3, the DNA is TGCAGCGTTGACATGGAGGATGAAAAACTGTTTTTT.

This clonotype was counted ten times or more. The V gene is TRBV7-8, the J gene TRBJ2-7; TRBD1 matches at 10 bases. CDR3 length: 15 residues. Germline CDR1 is SGHVS and CDR2 is FQNEAQ. J gave up 4 bases and V 5 bases, and 8 bases lay outside the gene matches. For the CDR3, the DNA is TGTGCCAGCAGCCCCAACCGGGACAGGGGTTACGAGCAGTACTTC. Translation: CASSPNRDRGYEQYF.

This clonotype was seen repeatedly, ten times or more. The J gene is TRBJ2-7, the V gene TRBV29-1; 8 bases match TRBD1. Looked up from germline, CDR1 is SQVTM and CDR2 is ANQGSEA. V trimming: 3 bases; J trimming: 5 bases; junction bases outside the gene matches: 9. The CDR3 loop spans 14 amino acids. The CDR3: CSVDTATGDDEQYF. The CDR3 DNA follows: TGCAGCGTTGACACCGCGACAGGGGATGACGAGCAGTACTTC.

This chain joins TRBV4-1 and TRBJ2-7, with D perhaps given as TRBD1 or TRBD2 (5 bases each). V was pared by 0 bases and J by 2 bases, with 23 bases between. The V gene's germline CDR1 is MGHRA and CDR2 YSYEKL. The CDR3 is 19 amino acids. The CDR3 DNA sequence: TGCGCCAGCAGCCAAGACCAGAGCTTGGGGACGGAGGATGCCTACGAGCAGTACTTC. It is translated as CASSQDQSLGTEDAYEQYF.

This clonotype was picked up many times. This chain uses TRBV20-1 with TRBJ2-3; TRBD1 might be the D (5 bases). V dropped 1 base and J dropped 4 bases, with 9 bases sitting between them. The germline V gene has CDR1 DFQATT and CDR2 SNEGSKA (reference sequence). This CDR3 has 13 residues. In DNA form, the CDR3 reads TGCAGTGCTAGAGGGCAGGGCGCAGATACGCAGTATTTT. It codes for CSARGQGADTQYF.

This clonotype was detected only once. CDR3 nucleotide sequence: TGTGCCACCCGGACTAGCGGAAACACAGATACGCAGTATTTT. As protein: CATRTSGNTDTQYF. This chain links TRBV7-2 with TRBJ2-3; 10 bases are shared with TRBD2. The CDR3 totals 14 residues. Germline-derived CDR1 and CDR2 are SGHTA and FQGNSA. The V gene end was trimmed by 10 bases and the J gene end by 2 bases; junction bases not matched to a gene: 6. The variable domain in full, completed from reference TRBV7-2 and TRBJ2-3, reads GAGVSQSPSNKVTEKGKDVELRCDPISGHTALYWYRQSLGQGLEFLIYFQGNSAPDKSGLPSDRFSAERTGGSVSTLTIQRTQQEDSAVYLCATRTSGNTDTQYFGPGTRLTVL.

Ten or more counts support this clonotype. V is TRBV7-9 and J is TRBJ1-2; no clear D gene. Trimming left V 2 bases short and J 5 bases short, with 6 bases between. The length of the CDR3 is 12 residues. CDR1 is SEHNR, CDR2 FQNEAQ, per germline (reference sequence). The DNA for the CDR3 is TGTGCCAGCAGCTTACAGGATTATGGCTACACCTTC. Its translation: CASSLQDYGYTF. The full variable domain, with the rest looked up from reference TRBV7-9 and TRBJ1-2, is DTGVSQNPRHKITKRGQNVTFRCDPISEHNRLYWYRQTLGQGPEFLTYFQNEAQLEKSRLLSDRFSAERPKGSFSTLEIQRTEQGDSAMYLCASSLQDYGYTFGSGTRLTVV.

This chain joins TRBV12-3 or TRBV12-4 and TRBJ1-5, with D unresolved. The CDR3 consists of 13 residues. V was shortened by 6 bases and J by 9 bases, with 15 bases between the two germline ends. DNA for the CDR3: TGTGCCAGCAGCCCGCGCGCGTCGGGGCCCCAGCATTTT. This sequence encodes CASSPRASGPQHF.

This clonotype was detected ten times or more. This chain joins TRBV7-2 and TRBJ1-2, with no clear D. V lost 0 bases to trimming and J lost 0 bases, with 8 bases between them. Germline V CDR1 and CDR2: SGHTA, FQGNSA. The CDR3 length is 15 residues. The CDR3, as DNA: TGTGCCAGCAGCTTAGCGATACAGTCTAACTATGGCTACACCTTC. Translated, it gives CASSLAIQSNYGYTF.

The V call is TRBV20-1, the J call TRBJ1-1; D is uncertain. Looked up from germline, CDR1 is DFQATT and CDR2 is SNEGSKA (reference sequence). The CDR3 consists of 15 residues. Trimming removed 3 bases at V and 0 bases at J, with 14 bases between. The CDR3 region is CSASDGGSMNTEAFF. Here the CDR3 DNA reads TGCAGTGCTAGTGACGGTGGATCCATGAACACTGAAGCTTTCTTT.

In its sample, this clonotype was seen many times. The genes are TRBV7-3 and TRBJ1-2, with 10 bases aligning to TRBD1. Germline V gene lookup returns CDR1 SGHTA and CDR2 FQGTGA. V trimming: 3 bases; J trimming: 8 bases; junction bases outside the gene matches: 3. The CDR3 has 13 residues. This CDR3 is CASSLGQGHGYTF. The CDR3, as DNA: TGTGCCAGCAGCTTGGGACAGGGGCACGGCTACACCTTC.